A single sample is the source of the 9 T cell receptor beta chains below, sequenced in a study of radiotherapy plus CTLA-4 blockade in lung cancer. Here immunoSEQ multiplex PCR was the method, and the copy in TCRdb shows in-frame clones only, minus some. Of approximately 83,000 clones detected, 78% appear once; the ten largest clones hold 4%. The material was peripheral blood, obtained from a patient treated with radiotherapy plus ipilimumab. Source of these receptors: a human donor with non-small cell lung cancer who had a partial response to radiotherapy plus ipilimumab. Some clones in this sample may be carry-over from other donors' samples.

The chain recombines TRBV18 with TRBJ1-6, with TRBD1 matching 7 bases. The CDR3 has 14 amino acids. V was pared by 5 bases and J by 5 bases, with 3 bases of the junction left unmatched. Germline CDR1 is KGHSH and CDR2 is LQKENI. The DNA for the CDR3 is TGTGCCAGCTCAAGAGACAGGGATAATTCACCCCTCCACTTT. Translated: CASSRDRDNSPLHF.

The chain links TRBV28 to TRBJ2-5, with 7 bases lining up with TRBD1. The germline gives CDR1 MDHEN, CDR2 SYDVKM. Trimming removed 9 bases from V and 4 bases from J; junction bases left unmatched: 8. This CDR3 region has 13 residues. The CDR3 sequence is CASGDRVPETQYF. CDR3 DNA sequence: TGTGCCAGTGGAGACAGGGTCCCAGAGACCCAGTACTTC.

The chain couples TRBV7-3 to TRBJ1-1, with TRBD1 matching 9 bases. CDR1 and CDR2 from the germline V gene are SGHTA and FQGTGA. There are 13 residues in the CDR3. V shed 4 bases, J shed 11 bases, and the junction held 8 bases outside the gene matches. The CDR3 DNA reads TGTGCCAGCAGCTCTAATGGACAGGGGACGGCTTTCTTT. This sequence encodes CASSSNGQGTAFF.

The chain has TRBV6-1 and TRBJ2-7; D call uncertain. The CDR3 is 12 residues long. V gave up 1 base and J gave up 8 bases, with 9 bases separating them. The V gene's germline CDR1 is MNHNS and CDR2 SASEGT. The chain's CDR3 is CASSEELRKQYF. In nucleotides, the CDR3 is TGTGCCAGCAGTGAAGAGTTGCGTAAGCAGTACTTC.

The chain recombines TRBV5-1 with TRBJ2-3; a possible D gene is TRBD2 (7 bases). In germline, CDR1 is SGHRS, CDR2 YFSETQ. The CDR3 spans 15 residues. V lost 0 bases, J lost 2 bases, and 10 bases lay in between. This CDR3 is CASSLGAGATDTQYF. Here the CDR3 DNA reads TGCGCCAGCAGCTTGGGGGCGGGGGCCACAGATACGCAGTATTTT. Filled out from reference TRBV5-1 and TRBJ2-3, the complete variable domain reads KAGVTQTPRYLIKTRGQQVTLSCSPISGHRSVSWYQQTPGQGLQFLFEYFSETQRNKGNFPGRFSGRQFSNSRSEMNVSTLELGDSALYLCASSLGAGATDTQYFGPGTRLTVL.

The rearrangement uses TRBV29-1 and TRBJ1-3; D not certain. V lost 5 bases and J lost 0, with 8 bases in between. Germline values: CDR1 SQVTM, CDR2 ANQGSEA. The CDR3 length is 13 residues. The CDR3 nucleotides read TGCAGCGTTTCGACGGGCTCTGGAAACACCATATATTTT. Translation: CSVSTGSGNTIYF.

This clone was picked up a small number of times. The chain links TRBV19 to TRBJ1-5; TRBD1 might be the D (5 bases). The CDR3 spans 14 residues. V gave up 10 bases and J gave up 0 bases, with 13 bases separating them. CDR1 LNHDA and CDR2 SQIVND come from the germline V gene (reference sequence). CDR3 DNA: TGTGCCACCTGGGACTTAGATAGCAATCAGCCCCAGCATTTT. It is translated as CATWDLDSNQPQHF.

CDR3: CSVDRGGTGELFF. As DNA, the CDR3 is TGCAGCGTAGATAGGGGTGGCACCGGGGAGCTGTTTTTT. The genes are TRBV29-1 and TRBJ2-2; maybe TRBD1 (5 bases). Trimming left V 6 bases short and J 4 bases short, with 12 bases between. This CDR3 spans 13 amino acids. Per the germline V gene, CDR1 is SQVTM and CDR2 is ANQGSEA.

This sequence joins TRBV11-3 and TRBJ2-3; 9 nucleotides line up with TRBD2. The CDR3 sequence is 18 residues long. Germline V CDR1 and CDR2: SGHNT, YENEEA. Trimming cost V 2 bases and J 0 bases; bases outside gene matches: 9. In DNA form, the CDR3 reads TGTGCCAGCAGCTTAAGTAGGCTGGCGGGGGGGAGCACAGATACGCAGTATTTT. Protein sequence: CASSLSRLAGGSTDTQYF.